This record concerns one T cell receptor (beta chain) sequence. Its target is not known. The entry originates in a study of shared clonotypes between healthy human individuals. Regarding the study as a whole: Few donors limited the genetic and exposure-history diversity represented.

CDR1 and CDR2 from the germline V gene are MGHDK and SYGVNS. The germline V and J ends were trimmed by 3 bases and 4 bases, with 4 bases remaining between them. The CDR3 runs to 11 residues. The authors sequenced unsorted PBMC DNA on ten immunoSEQ deep assay plates. The data were produced by immunoSEQ multiplex PCR, yet TCRdb's version contains in-frame clones alone and is incomplete. This table has about half a million clones, roughly 83% appearing once. V usage is TRBV25-1 and J usage is TRBJ2-7; D remains ambiguous. The material sequenced was PBMCs. The TCR comes from a woman aged 40 to 50 in good health. Some clones in this sample may be carry-over from other donors' samples. This chain's CDR3 is CASSDRYEQYF. DNA for the CDR3: TGTGCCAGCAGTGATAGGTACGAGCAGTACTTC.